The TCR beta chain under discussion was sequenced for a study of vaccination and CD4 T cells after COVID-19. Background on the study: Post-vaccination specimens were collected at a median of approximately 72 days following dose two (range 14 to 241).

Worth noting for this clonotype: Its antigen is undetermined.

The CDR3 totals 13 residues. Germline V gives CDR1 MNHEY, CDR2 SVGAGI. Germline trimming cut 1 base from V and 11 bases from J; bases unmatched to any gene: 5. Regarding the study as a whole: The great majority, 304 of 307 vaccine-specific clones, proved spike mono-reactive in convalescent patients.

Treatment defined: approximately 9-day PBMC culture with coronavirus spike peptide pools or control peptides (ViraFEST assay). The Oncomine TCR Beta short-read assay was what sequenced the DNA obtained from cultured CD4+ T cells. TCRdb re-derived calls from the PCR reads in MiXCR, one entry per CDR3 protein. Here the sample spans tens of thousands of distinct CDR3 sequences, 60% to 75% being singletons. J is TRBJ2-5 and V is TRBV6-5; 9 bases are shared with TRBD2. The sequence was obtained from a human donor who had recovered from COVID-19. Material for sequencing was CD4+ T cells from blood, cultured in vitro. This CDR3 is CASSYWREGAQYF. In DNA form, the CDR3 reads TGTGCCAGCAGTTACTGGCGGGAGGGGGCACAGTACTTC.